This entry features one T cell receptor (beta chain) sequence. Its antigen is still unknown. The data belong to a study of T cells in Graves' hyperthyroidism and ophthalmopathy. The wider study: Peripheral blood sampling occurred at initial diagnosis, before any treatment. Overall study results and limits: The model foresaw ophthalmopathy a median around 6 months prior to onset.

Regions amplified from RNA transcripts were the TCR beta CDR3 regions. HTBI primers drove first-round RT-PCR of the TCR CDR3. MiXCR was run by TCRdb on the multiplex PCR reads, yielding one entry per CDR3 protein. The sample has hundreds of thousands of distinct CDR3 sequences, roughly 20% seen once; the top ten hold under 35%. Source material for PBMCs was about 11 ml fresh peripheral blood. The V gene's germline CDR1 is LNHNV and CDR2 YYDKDF (reference sequence). The V and J ends lost 5 bases and 7 bases respectively, with 29 bases between them. The CDR3 has 19 residues. This chain joins TRBV15 and TRBJ2-2; tentative D call: TRBD1 (5 bases). The specimen was blood. The TCR sequence derives from a man aged 25-45 years with Graves' ophthalmopathy. Here the CDR3 reads CATSLKAPRVHGFDGELFF. The CDR3 DNA reads as TGTGCCACCAGCCTCAAGGCGCCCAGGGTGCATGGGTTTGACGGGGAGCTGTTTTTT.